This T cell receptor (beta chain) was identified in a study of blood T cell repertoires in COVID-19 (TCRdb year 2020). The study in broad terms: Samples covering the acute and convalescent phases of COVID-19 were provided by collaborators in the United States, Italy and Spain. The prospective study material was composed of cDNA or gDNA derived from T cells, B-cell-depleted T cells, or PBMCs. The dataset comprised deeply sampled blood TCRbeta repertoires from subjects exposed to, actively infected with, or recovered from COVID-19. The repertoires were made available in a free public database intended to serve as a resource for research on the immune response to SARS-CoV-2. Samples were obtained from the ongoing ImmuneRACE study (first 160 participants) and from approximately 1,200 subjects provided by 6 global collaborators. Sample metadata almost always included a de-identified subject ID, COVID-19 status, age in years and sex. Where available, HLA class I and class II types were obtained from metadata supplied by the sample provider rather than from assay-based typing.

Whole blood was collected in K2EDTA tubes by collaborating institutions according to the institutions' own protocols. Collaborator samples were shipped for TCRbeta analysis as frozen whole blood, isolated PBMCs, or DNA extracted from either sample type. Points the paper makes about the study in general: Clinical and demographic metadata were provided uncurated, with the amount varying by source and participant.

On this clone itself: This receptor's antigen is unknown. No much larger clone is present one base from it, and per-base qualities are unavailable.

The immunoSEQ Assay, a bias-controlled multiplex PCR, was used to amplify TCRbeta CDR3 regions from genomic DNA. The original methods were these. The number of nucleated cells in each sample was estimated by amplification of reference gene primers within the assay. To quantify the absolute abundance of each unique TCRbeta CDR3 rearrangement, sequence reads were collapsed and filtered. Productive Simpson clonality was computed per sample as the square root of Simpson's diversity index over productive rearrangements. Drawn from immuneACCESS, this table holds only the in-frame rearrangements with V and J called that TCRdb kept. Clones are partly lost; checked studies trace under half to an unresolved V gene and leave the rest unexplained. V and J calls and clone size come straight from that table; D and trimming were deduced from the DNA. This sample comprises fewer than 300,000 clones, roughly 86% of them detected only once. Together, the top ten hold 2% to 3% of the sample.

The specimen sequenced was peripheral blood. This clonotype was sampled from a woman in her forties or fifties with acute or convalescent COVID-19.

The CDR3 has the sequence CASRRRQGNGNTIYF. The bases read TGTGCCAGCAGGCGCCGACAGGGCAATGGAAACACCATATATTTT. The chain uses TRBV28 and TRBJ1-3, with TRBD1 matching 7 junction bases. The CDR3 starts with the cysteine, ends with the phenylalanine, and has 15 residues. Just the 45-base CDR3 DNA is kept, in frame starting at base 1. Trimming removed 6 bases from V and 3 bases from J; the gene matches leave 8 bases unexplained. CDR1 MDHEN and CDR2 SYDVKM were looked up in the germline V gene.